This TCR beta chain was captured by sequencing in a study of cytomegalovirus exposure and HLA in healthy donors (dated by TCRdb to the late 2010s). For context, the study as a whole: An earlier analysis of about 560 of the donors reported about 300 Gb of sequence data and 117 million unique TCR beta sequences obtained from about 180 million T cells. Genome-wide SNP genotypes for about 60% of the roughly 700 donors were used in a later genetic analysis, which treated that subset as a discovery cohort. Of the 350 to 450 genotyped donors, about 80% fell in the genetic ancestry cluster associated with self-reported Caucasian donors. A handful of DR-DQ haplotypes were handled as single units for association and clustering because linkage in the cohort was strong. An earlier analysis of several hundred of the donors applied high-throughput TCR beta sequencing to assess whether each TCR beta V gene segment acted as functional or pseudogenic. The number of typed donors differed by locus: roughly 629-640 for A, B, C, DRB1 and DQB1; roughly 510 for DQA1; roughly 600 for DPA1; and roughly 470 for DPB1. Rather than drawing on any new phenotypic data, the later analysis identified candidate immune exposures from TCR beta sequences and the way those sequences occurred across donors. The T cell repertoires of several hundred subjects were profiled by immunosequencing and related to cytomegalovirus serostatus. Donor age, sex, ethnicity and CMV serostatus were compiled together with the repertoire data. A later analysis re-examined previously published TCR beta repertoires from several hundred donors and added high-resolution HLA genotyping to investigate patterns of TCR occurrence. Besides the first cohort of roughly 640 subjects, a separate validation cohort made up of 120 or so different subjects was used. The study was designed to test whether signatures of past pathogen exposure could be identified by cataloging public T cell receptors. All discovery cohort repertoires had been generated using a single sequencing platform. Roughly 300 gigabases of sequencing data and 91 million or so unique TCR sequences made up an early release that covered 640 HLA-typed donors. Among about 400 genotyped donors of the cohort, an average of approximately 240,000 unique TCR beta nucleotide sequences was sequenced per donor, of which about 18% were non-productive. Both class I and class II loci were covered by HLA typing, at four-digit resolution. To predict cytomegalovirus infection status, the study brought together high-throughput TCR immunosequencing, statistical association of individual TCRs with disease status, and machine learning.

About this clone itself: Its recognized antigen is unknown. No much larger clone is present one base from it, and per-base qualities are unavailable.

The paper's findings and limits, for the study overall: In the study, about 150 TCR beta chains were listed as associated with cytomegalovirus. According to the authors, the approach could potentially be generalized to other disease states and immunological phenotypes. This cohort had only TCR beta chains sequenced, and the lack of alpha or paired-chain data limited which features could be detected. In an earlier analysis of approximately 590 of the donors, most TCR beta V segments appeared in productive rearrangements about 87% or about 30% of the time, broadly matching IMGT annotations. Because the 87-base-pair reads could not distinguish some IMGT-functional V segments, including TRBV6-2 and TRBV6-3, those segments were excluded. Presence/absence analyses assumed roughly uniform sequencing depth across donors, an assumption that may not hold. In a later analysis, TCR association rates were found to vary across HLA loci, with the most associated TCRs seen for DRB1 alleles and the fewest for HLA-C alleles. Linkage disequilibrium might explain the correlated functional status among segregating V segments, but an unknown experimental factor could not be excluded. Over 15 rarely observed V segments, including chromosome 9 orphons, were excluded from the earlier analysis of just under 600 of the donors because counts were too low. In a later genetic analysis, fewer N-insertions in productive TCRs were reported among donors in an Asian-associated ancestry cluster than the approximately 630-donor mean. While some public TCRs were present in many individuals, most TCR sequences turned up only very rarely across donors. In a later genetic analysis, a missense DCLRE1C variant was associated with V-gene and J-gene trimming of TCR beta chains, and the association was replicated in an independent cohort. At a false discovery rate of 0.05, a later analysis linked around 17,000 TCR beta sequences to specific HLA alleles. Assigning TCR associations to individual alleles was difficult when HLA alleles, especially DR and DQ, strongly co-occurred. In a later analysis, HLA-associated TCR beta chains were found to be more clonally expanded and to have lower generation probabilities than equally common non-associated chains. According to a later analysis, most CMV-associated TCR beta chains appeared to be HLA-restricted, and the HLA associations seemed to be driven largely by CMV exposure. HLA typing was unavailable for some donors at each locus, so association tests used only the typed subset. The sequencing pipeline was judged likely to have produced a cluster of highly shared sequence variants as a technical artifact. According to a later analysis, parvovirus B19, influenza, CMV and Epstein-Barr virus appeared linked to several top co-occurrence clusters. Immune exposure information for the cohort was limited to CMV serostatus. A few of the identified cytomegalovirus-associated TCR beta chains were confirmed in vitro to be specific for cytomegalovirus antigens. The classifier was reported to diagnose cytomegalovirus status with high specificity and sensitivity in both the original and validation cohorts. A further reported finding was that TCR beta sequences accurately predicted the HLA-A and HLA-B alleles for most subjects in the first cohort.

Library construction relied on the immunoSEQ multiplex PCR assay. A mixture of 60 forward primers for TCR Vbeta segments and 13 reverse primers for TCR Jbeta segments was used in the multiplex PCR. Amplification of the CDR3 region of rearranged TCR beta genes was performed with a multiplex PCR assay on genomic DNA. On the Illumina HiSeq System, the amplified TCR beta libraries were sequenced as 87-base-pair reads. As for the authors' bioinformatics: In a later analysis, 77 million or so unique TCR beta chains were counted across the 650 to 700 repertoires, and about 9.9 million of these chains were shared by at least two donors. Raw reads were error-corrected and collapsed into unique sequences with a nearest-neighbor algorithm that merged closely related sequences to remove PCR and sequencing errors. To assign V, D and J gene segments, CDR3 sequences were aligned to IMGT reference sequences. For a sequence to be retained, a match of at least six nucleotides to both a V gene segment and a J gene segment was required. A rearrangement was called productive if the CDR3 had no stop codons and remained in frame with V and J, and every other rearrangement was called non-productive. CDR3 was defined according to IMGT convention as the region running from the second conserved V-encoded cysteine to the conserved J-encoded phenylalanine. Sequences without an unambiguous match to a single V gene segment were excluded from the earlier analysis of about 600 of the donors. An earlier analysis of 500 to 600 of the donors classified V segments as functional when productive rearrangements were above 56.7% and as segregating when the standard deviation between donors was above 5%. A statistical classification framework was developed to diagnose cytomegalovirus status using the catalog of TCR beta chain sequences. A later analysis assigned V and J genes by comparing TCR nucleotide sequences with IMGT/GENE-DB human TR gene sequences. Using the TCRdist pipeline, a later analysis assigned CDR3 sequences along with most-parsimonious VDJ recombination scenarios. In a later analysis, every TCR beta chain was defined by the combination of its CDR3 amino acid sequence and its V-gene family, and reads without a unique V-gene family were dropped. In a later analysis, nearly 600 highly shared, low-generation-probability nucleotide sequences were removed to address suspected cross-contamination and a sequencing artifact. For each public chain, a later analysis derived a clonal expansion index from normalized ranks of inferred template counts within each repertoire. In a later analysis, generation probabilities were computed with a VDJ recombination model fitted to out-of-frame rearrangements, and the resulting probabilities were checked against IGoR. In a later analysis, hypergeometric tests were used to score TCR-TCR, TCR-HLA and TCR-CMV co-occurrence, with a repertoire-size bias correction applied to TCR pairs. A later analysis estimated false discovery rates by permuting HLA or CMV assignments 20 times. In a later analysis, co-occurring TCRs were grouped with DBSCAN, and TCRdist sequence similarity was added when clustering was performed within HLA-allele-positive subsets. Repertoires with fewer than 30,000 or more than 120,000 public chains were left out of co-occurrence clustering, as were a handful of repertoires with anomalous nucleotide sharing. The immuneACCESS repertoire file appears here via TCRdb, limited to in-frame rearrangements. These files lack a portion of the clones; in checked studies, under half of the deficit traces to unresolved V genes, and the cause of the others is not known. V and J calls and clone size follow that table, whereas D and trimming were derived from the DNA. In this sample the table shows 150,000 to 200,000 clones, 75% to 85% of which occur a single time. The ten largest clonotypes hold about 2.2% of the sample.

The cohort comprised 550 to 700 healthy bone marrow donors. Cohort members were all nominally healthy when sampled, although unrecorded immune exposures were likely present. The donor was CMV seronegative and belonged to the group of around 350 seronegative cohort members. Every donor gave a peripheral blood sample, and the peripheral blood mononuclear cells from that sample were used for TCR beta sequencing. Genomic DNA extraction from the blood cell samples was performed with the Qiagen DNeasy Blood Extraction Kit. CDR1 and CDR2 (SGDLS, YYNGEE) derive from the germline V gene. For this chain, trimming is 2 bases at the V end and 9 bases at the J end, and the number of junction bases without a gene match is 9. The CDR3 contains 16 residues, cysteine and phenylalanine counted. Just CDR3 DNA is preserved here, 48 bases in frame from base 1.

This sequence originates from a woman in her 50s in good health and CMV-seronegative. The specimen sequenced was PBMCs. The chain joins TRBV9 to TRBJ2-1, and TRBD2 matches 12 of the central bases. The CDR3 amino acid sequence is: CASSVHATSGRGEQFF. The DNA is TGTGCCAGCAGCGTTCACGCGACTAGCGGGAGAGGTGAGCAGTTCTTC.